This T cell receptor (beta chain) was profiled in a study of T cell responses to AZD1222 COVID-19 vaccine. Of note for this clone: Its antigen is not identified.

Generated by immunoSEQ multiplex PCR, the TCRdb table keeps only in-frame clones and is missing some. The sample records approximately 70,000 clones, 80% to 90% being singletons. Findings and limits, study-wide: The sample set comprised mostly white British donors with more females, and clonal diversity was possibly underestimated.

The germline CDR1 and CDR2 sequences are SQVTM and ANQGSEA. Trimming took 1 base from V and 0 from J, leaving 9 bases between them. CDR3 length: 14 residues. The chain carries TRBV29-1 and TRBJ2-5; no firm D call. The sequence was obtained from an adult in good health. The input for sequencing was peripheral blood, taken on day 0 of AZD1222 vaccination. CDR3 sequence reads: CSVEGAGDQETQYF. CDR3 sequence (DNA): TGCAGCGTTGAAGGGGCCGGCGACCAAGAGACCCAGTACTTC.